This entry is about one T cell receptor (beta chain). Its antigen is undetermined. UMI labels and 5' RACE were used to prepare the TRB cDNA libraries. TCRdb processed the 5' RACE reads again and assigns one entry to each CDR3 protein, with no DNA. The sample totals 150,000 or so distinct CDR3 sequences. The sample is drawn from a study of CXCR3-negative and CXCR3-positive naive CD8 T cells. Findings of the study overall: The study found more hydrophobic TRB CDR3s in CXCR3-positive naive cells than in CXCR3-negative naive cells.

CDR3 length equals 14 residues. The sample consisted of naive CXCR3+ CD8+ T cells from blood. Subset given: CD45RO-CCR7+CD27+CD95- naive CD8+ T cells expressing CXCR3 (TNR3+). The rearrangement uses TRBV12-3 or TRBV12-4 and TRBJ1-5. The source of this sequence is a human donor in good health. Some clones in this sample may be carry-over from other donors' samples. CDR3 in amino acids: CASRSGYSNQPQHF.